Detailed here is one T cell receptor beta chain. The antigen is unknown. Assay used: immunoSEQ multiplex PCR; TCRdb lists only in-frame clones, some missing. Of tens of thousands of clones detected, 91% appear once; the ten largest clones hold about 0.63%. This sample was included in a study of Tregs in tolerant kidney transplant recipients. General observations from the study: The most relevant donor-specific Treg TCRbeta repertoire apparently came from expansion with activated donor B cells.

The CDR3 contains 13 residues. V shed 6 bases, J shed 7 bases, and the junction held 5 bases outside the gene matches. The germline V gene encodes CDR1 SNHLY and CDR2 FYNNEI. The sequencing sample was made of Tregs from blood. This TCR was sampled from a human donor in good health. This chain joins TRBV2 and TRBJ1-5, with TRBD1 matching 8 bases. CDR3 residues: CASRQGAGQPQHF. As DNA, the CDR3 is TGTGCCAGCAGGCAGGGGGCGGGGCAGCCCCAGCATTTT.